Given below is one T cell receptor beta chain in context. No cognate antigen has been identified for it. Base qualities were left out, and no much larger clone turns up one base away. These data come from a study of cytomegalovirus exposure and HLA in healthy donors (dated by TCRdb to the late 2010s). The study in broad terms: An earlier analysis of roughly 500 of the donors reported approximately 270 Gb of sequence data and 100 million to 130 million unique TCR beta sequences from around 200 million T cells. An earlier analysis of around 580 of the donors used high-throughput TCR beta sequencing to judge whether each TCR beta V gene segment behaved as functional or pseudogenic. Typing coverage differed by locus: A, B, C, DRB1 and DQB1 were typed in about 620-640 donors, DQA1 in 500 to 550, DPA1 in 600 to 610, and DPB1 in roughly 450. Alongside the repertoire data, information on donor age, sex, ethnicity and CMV serostatus was compiled. A later analysis re-examined previously published TCR beta repertoires from more than 600 donors and added high-resolution HLA genotyping to investigate patterns of TCR occurrence. An early release that covered more than 550 HLA-typed donors contained about 290 gigabases of sequencing data and some 87 million unique TCR sequences. Among some 400 genotyped donors of the cohort, an average of around 250,000 unique TCR beta nucleotide sequences was sequenced per donor, of which 15% to 20% were non-productive. Genome-wide SNP genotypes for about three fifths of the 666 donors were used in a later genetic analysis, which treated that subset as a discovery cohort. Among the roughly 400 genotyped donors, about 83% belonged to the genetic ancestry cluster associated with self-reported Caucasian donors. Rather than using new phenotypic data, the later analysis identified candidate immune exposures from TCR beta sequences and from how often those sequences occurred across donors. The study aimed to test whether cataloging public T cell receptors could reveal signatures of past pathogen exposure. HLA typing covered class I and class II loci at four-digit resolution. In addition to the first cohort of 500 to 850 subjects, a separate validation cohort of 130 or so different subjects was used. Several DR-DQ haplotypes were treated as single units for association and clustering because of strong linkage in the cohort. To predict cytomegalovirus infection status, the study combined high-throughput TCR immunosequencing, statistical association of individual TCRs with disease status, and machine learning. Using immunosequencing, the study profiled T cell repertoires from about 610 subjects and related those repertoires to cytomegalovirus serostatus. All discovery cohort repertoires had been generated using a single sequencing platform. Here is what the overall study found, with its caveats: In vitro tests confirmed that a few of the cytomegalovirus-associated TCR beta chains recognize cytomegalovirus antigens. A further reported finding was that TCR beta sequences accurately predicted the HLA-A and HLA-B alleles for most subjects in the first cohort. HLA typing was unavailable for some donors at each locus, so association tests used only the typed subset. In a later genetic analysis, fewer N-insertions in productive TCRs were reported among donors in an Asian-associated ancestry cluster than the approximately 710-donor mean. When HLA alleles, especially DR and DQ, strongly co-occurred, attributing TCR associations to individual alleles was difficult. This cohort had only TCR beta chains sequenced, and the lack of alpha or paired-chain data limited which features could be detected. A later analysis reported that several top co-occurrence clusters appeared linked to parvovirus B19, influenza, CMV and Epstein-Barr virus. The study listed 170 or so TCR beta chains as associated with cytomegalovirus. Correlated functional status among segregating V segments might reflect linkage disequilibrium, but an unknown experimental factor could not be ruled out. In a later genetic analysis, a missense DCLRE1C variant was associated with V-gene and J-gene trimming of TCR beta chains, and the association was replicated in an independent cohort. In a later analysis, the rate of TCR association differed among HLA loci, with DRB1 alleles having the most associated TCRs and HLA-C alleles having the fewest. The only immune exposure information available for the cohort was CMV serostatus. The classifier was reported to diagnose cytomegalovirus status with high specificity and sensitivity in both the original and validation cohorts. A cluster of highly shared sequence variants was judged likely to represent a technical artifact of the sequencing pipeline. The authors suggested that the approach could potentially be extended to other disease states and immunological phenotypes. In an earlier analysis of around 500 of the donors, most TCR beta V segments appeared in productive rearrangements about 87% or about 30% of the time, broadly matching IMGT annotations. Specific HLA alleles were associated with 15,000 to 20,000 TCR beta sequences at a false discovery rate of 0.05 in a later analysis. In a later analysis, HLA-associated TCR beta chains showed more clonal expansion and lower generation probabilities than non-associated chains that were equally common. According to a later analysis, most CMV-associated TCR beta chains appeared to be HLA-restricted, and the HLA associations seemed to be driven largely by CMV exposure. Most TCR sequences were observed very rarely across donors, whereas some public TCRs were present in many individuals. About 17 rarely observed V segments, including chromosome 9 orphons, were excluded from the earlier analysis of a few hundred of the donors because counts were too low. Because the 87-base-pair reads could not distinguish some IMGT-functional V segments, including TRBV6-2 and TRBV6-3, those segments were excluded. Roughly uniform sequencing depth across donors was assumed in presence/absence analyses, although this assumption may not hold.

The germline V gene encodes CDR1 SNHLY and CDR2 FYNNEI. The CDR3 numbers 14 residues from cysteine through phenylalanine. The entry retains the CDR3 DNA only, 42 bases that are in frame from base 1. Trimming takes 8 bases off V and 3 bases off J; junction bases not matched to a gene: 8. Library construction relied on the immunoSEQ multiplex PCR assay. A mixture of 60 forward primers for TCR Vbeta segments and 13 reverse primers for TCR Jbeta segments was used in the multiplex PCR. Amplification of the CDR3 region of rearranged TCR beta genes was performed with a multiplex PCR assay on genomic DNA. Amplified TCR beta libraries were sequenced as 87-base-pair reads on the Illumina HiSeq System. For the original study's pipeline: Across the roughly 670 repertoires, a later analysis counted 60 million to 90 million unique TCR beta chains, approximately 12 million of which were shared by at least two donors. To remove PCR and sequencing errors, raw reads were error-corrected and collapsed into unique sequences using a nearest-neighbor algorithm that merged closely related sequences. Alignment of CDR3 sequences to IMGT reference sequences was used to assign V, D and J gene segments. For a sequence to be retained, at least a six-nucleotide match to both a V gene segment and a J gene segment was required. A rearrangement was called productive if the CDR3 had no stop codons and remained in frame with V and J, and every other rearrangement was called non-productive. Following IMGT convention, CDR3 was defined as the stretch from the second conserved V-encoded cysteine to the conserved J-encoded phenylalanine. Sequences without an unambiguous match to a single V gene segment were excluded from the earlier analysis of about 640 of the donors. An earlier analysis of 450 to 650 of the donors called V segments functional above 56.7% productive rearrangements and segregating when the between-donor standard deviation exceeded 5%. To diagnose cytomegalovirus status from the catalog of TCR beta chain sequences, a statistical classification framework was built. V and J gene assignment, in a later analysis, came from comparing TCR nucleotide sequences with IMGT/GENE-DB human TR gene sequences. The TCRdist pipeline was used in a later analysis to assign CDR3 sequences and most-parsimonious VDJ recombination scenarios. In a later analysis, each TCR beta chain was defined by its CDR3 amino acid sequence together with its V-gene family, and reads lacking a unique V-gene family were excluded. A later analysis removed 500 to 600 highly shared, low-generation-probability nucleotide sequences to deal with suspected cross-contamination and a sequencing artifact. In a later analysis, a clonal expansion index was calculated for each public chain from normalized within-repertoire ranks of inferred template counts. In a later analysis, generation probabilities were computed with a VDJ recombination model fitted to out-of-frame rearrangements, and the resulting probabilities were checked against IGoR. Hypergeometric tests were used in a later analysis to score TCR-TCR, TCR-HLA and TCR-CMV co-occurrence, with a repertoire-size bias correction applied to the TCR pairs. False discovery rates were estimated in a later analysis by permuting HLA or CMV assignments 20 times. In a later analysis, co-occurring TCRs were grouped using DBSCAN, with TCRdist sequence similarity added in when clustering inside HLA-allele-positive subsets. Repertoires with fewer than 30,000 or more than 120,000 public chains, plus five repertoires with anomalous nucleotide sharing, were excluded from co-occurrence clustering. TCRdb obtained this table from immuneACCESS and retained in-frame rearrangements with V and J assigned. These tables miss some clones; where compared with another copy, unresolved V genes account for less than half of the shortfall, and the remainder is unexplained. The V and J calls and clone size were taken over from that table, and D and trimming were inferred from the DNA. The sample yields approximately 130,000 clones; 65% to 80% were counted once. Clones ranked in the top ten supply 5.8% of the sample.

The cohort was made up of under 800 healthy bone marrow donors. All cohort members were sampled while nominally healthy, although unrecorded immune exposures were likely present. The donor tested CMV seropositive, placing the donor among the 289 seropositive members of the cohort. Each donor provided a peripheral blood sample, and peripheral blood mononuclear cells were used for TCR beta sequencing. Genomic DNA extraction from the blood cell samples was performed with the Qiagen DNeasy Blood Extraction Kit. Recombination connected TRBV2 to TRBJ2-3; 7 middle bases align to TRBD1. This receptor was obtained from a man aged 18 to 30 in good health and CMV-seropositive. Sequenced material: PBMCs. The DNA sequence is TGTGCCAGCGGTCTACAGGGGAGAACAGATACGCAGTATTTT. This encodes CASGLQGRTDTQYF. The CDR3, completed at both ends by the reference TRBV2 and TRBJ2-3 genes, gives the full variable domain EPEVTQTPSHQVTQMGQEVILRCVPISNHLYFYWYRQILGQKVEFLVSFYNNEISEKSEIFDDQFSVERPDGSNFTLKIRSTKLEDSAMYFCASGLQGRTDTQYFGPGTRLTVL.